The rows below give T cell receptor beta chains drawn from one sample of a study of T cell responses to AZD1222 COVID-19 vaccine. The data were produced by immunoSEQ multiplex PCR, yet TCRdb's version contains in-frame clones alone and is incomplete. The data contain over 45,000 clones, 87% of them singletons. Here the sequenced sample was peripheral blood, taken on day 0 of AZD1222 vaccination. The receptors come from an adult in good health. The CDR3 runs from the conserved cysteine through the conserved F or W.

j_gene	len	v_gene	CDR3aa
TRBJ1-2	18	TRBV2	CASRHPGPRDSEYYGYTF
TRBJ2-2	13	TRBV3-1/TRBV3-2	CASSQEGTGELFF
TRBJ1-1	17	TRBV7-7	CASSLGKTGPLNTEAFF
TRBJ2-1	13	TRBV29-1	CSVEETGYNEQFF
TRBJ1-4	14	TRBV19	CASTGVRGTEKLFF
TRBJ1-5	18	TRBV5-6	CASSWGGTGVYSNQPQHF
TRBJ1-1	14	TRBV5-4	CASSPRLLNTEAFF
TRBJ1-6	16	TRBV5-5	CASSSPEQGQLGTLHF
TRBJ1-1	14	TRBV19	CASSIFGGNTEAFF
TRBJ2-5	17	TRBV24-1	CATSDGNKTGLLETQYF
TRBJ1-5	15	TRBV19	CASSILGVHTQPQHF
TRBJ1-1	13	TRBV14	CASSMGVNTEAFF
TRBJ1-4	14	TRBV27	CASKGTATNEKLFF
TRBJ1-2	19	TRBV19	CASSIEGALDSLTDYGYTF
TRBJ2-7	15	TRBV9	CASSVDGGPSYEQYF
TRBJ2-2	12	TRBV6-5	CASTANTGELFF